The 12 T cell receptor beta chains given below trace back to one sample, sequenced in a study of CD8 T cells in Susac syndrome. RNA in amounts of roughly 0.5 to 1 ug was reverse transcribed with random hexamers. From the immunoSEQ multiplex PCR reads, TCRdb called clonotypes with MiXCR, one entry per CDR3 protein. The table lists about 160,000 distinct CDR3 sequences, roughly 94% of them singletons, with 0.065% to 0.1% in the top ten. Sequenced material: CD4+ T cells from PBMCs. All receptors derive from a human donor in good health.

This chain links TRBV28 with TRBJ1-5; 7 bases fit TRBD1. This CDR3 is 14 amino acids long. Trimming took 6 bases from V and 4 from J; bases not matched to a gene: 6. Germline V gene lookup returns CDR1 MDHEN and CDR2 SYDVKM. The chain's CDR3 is CASSQGTENQPQHF. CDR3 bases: TGTGCCAGCAGCCAAGGGACAGAAAATCAGCCCCAGCATTTT.

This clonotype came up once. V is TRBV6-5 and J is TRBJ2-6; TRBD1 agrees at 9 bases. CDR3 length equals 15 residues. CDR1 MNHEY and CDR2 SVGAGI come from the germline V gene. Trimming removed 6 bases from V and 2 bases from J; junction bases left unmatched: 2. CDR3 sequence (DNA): TGTGCCAGCAGCCGGGACAGGGCTGGGGCCAACGTCCTGACTTTC. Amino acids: CASSRDRAGANVLTF.

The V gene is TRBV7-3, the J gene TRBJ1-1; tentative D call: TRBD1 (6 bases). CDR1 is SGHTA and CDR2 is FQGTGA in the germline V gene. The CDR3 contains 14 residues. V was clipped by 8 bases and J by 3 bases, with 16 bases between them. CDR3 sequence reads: CASEGGTGDTEAFF. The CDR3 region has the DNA TGTGCCAGCGAAGGGGGAACGGGCGACACTGAAGCTTTCTTT. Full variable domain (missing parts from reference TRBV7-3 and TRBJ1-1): GAGVSQTPSNKVTEKGKYVELRCDPISGHTALYWYRQSLGQGPEFLIYFQGTGAADDSGLPNDRFFAVRPEGSVSTLKIQRTERGDSAVYLCASEGGTGDTEAFFGQGTRLTVV.

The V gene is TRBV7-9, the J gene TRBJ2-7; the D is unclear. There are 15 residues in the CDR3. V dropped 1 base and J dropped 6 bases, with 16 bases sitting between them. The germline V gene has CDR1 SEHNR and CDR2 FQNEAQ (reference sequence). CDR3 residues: CASSLDAHWALEQYF. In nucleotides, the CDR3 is TGTGCCAGCAGCTTAGATGCCCATTGGGCCCTCGAGCAGTACTTC. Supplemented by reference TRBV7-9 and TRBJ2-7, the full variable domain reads DTGVSQNPRHKITKRGQNVTFRCDPISEHNRLYWYRQTLGQGPEFLTYFQNEAQLEKSRLLSDRFSAERPKGSFSTLEIQRTEQGDSAMYLCASSLDAHWALEQYFGPGTRLTVT.

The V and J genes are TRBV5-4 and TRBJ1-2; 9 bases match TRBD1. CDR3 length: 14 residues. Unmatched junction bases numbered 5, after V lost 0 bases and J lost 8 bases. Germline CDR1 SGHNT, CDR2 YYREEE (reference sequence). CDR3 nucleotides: TGTGCCAGCAGCTTGGACAGGGGGCGGTACGGCTACACCTTC. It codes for CASSLDRGRYGYTF.

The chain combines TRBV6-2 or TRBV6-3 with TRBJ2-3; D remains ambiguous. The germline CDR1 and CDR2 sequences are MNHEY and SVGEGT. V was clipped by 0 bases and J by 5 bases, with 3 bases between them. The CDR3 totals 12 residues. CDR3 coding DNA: TGTGCCAGCAGTTACTCTAAAGATACGCAGTATTTT. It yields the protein CASSYSKDTQYF.

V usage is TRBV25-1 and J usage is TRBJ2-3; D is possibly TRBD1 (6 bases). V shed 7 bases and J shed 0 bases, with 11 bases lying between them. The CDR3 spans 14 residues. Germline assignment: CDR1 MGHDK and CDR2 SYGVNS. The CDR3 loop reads CASTGTLSTDTQYF. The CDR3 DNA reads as TGTGCCAGCACCGGGACACTAAGCACAGATACGCAGTATTTT.

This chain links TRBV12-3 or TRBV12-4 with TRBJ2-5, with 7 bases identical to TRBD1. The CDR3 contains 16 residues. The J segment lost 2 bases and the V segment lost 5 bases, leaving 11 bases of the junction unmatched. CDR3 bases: TGTGCCAGCAGTCCCGTCGGGACAGTGGGACAAGAGACCCAGTACTTC. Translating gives CASSPVGTVGQETQYF.

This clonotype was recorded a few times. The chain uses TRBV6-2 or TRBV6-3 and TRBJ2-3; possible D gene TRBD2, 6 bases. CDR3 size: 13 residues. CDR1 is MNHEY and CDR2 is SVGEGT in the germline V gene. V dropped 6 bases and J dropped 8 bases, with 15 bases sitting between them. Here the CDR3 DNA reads TGTGCCAGCAGCTCGCGGGGCCTGGTTACGCAGTATTTT. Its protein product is CASSSRGLVTQYF.

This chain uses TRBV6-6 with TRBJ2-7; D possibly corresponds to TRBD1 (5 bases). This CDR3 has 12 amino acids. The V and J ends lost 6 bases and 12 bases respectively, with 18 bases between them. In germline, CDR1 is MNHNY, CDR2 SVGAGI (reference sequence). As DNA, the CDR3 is TGTGCCAGCAGCTCGTCCCGTATGGGGCCGTACTTC. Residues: CASSSSRMGPYF.

CDR3 residues: CASSTFGRSGEQFF. CDR3 nucleotides: TGTGCCAGCAGTACCTTCGGGAGGTCGGGTGAGCAGTTCTTC. The chain has TRBV12-3 or TRBV12-4 and TRBJ2-1, with 7 positions matching TRBD2. This CDR3 region has 14 residues. Trimming at V came to 5 bases and at J to 9 bases, leaving 10 bases not matched to a gene.

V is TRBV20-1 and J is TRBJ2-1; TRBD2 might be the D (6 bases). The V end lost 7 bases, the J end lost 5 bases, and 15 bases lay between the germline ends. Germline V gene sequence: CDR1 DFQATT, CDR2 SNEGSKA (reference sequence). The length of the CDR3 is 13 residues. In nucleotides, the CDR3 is TGCAGTGGAAGGGCTAGCGTCGACAATGAGCAGTTCTTC. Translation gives CSGRASVDNEQFF.